The 32 T cell receptor beta chains reported below all come from one sample, sequenced in a study of blood T cells in healthy people across ages. Then a second PCR, running roughly 7 to 12 cycles, was carried out with a sample-barcoded 5' primer and a J-beta primer mix. TCRdb reprocessed the 5' RACE reads with MiXCR, giving one entry per CDR3 protein. The sample shows 600,000 or so distinct CDR3 sequences, more than 20% of them seen only once. Source material: blood. These receptors originate from a man between 65 and 85 years old in good health.

This rearrangement joins TRBV29-1 to TRBJ2-5; 9 positions match TRBD1. Germline V gene data show CDR1 as SQVTM and CDR2 as ANQGSEA. The CDR3 covers 12 residues. The J segment lost 11 bases and the V segment lost 6 bases, leaving 10 bases of the junction unmatched. Written as DNA, the CDR3 is TGCAGCGTCCTACAGGGGGCTTGGGAGCAGTACTTC. Protein sequence: CSVLQGAWEQYF.

The sample holds many counts of this clonotype. CDR3 region: CASSLYGDYEQYF. The DNA of the CDR3 is TGTGCCAGCAGCTTATACGGGGACTACGAGCAGTACTTC. This chain joins TRBV7-9 and TRBJ2-7; a weak D match, TRBD2 (5 bases). The CDR3 length is 13 residues. V was pared by 2 bases and J by 3 bases, with 8 bases between. From germline, CDR1 is SEHNR and CDR2 FQNEAQ (reference sequence).

The CDR3: CASSDRGANYNEQFF. The CDR3 nucleotides are TGTGCCAGCAGTGACCGGGGGGCAAACTACAATGAGCAGTTCTTC. The chain is built from TRBV6-4 and TRBJ2-1, with D possibly being TRBD2 (7 bases). Trimming removed 2 bases from V and 3 bases from J, with 11 bases in between. The CDR3 has 15 residues. From germline, CDR1 is MRHNA and CDR2 SNTAGT.

This clonotype has a handful of counts. The chain combines TRBV4-1 with TRBJ2-1; 7 bases line up with TRBD2. Germline V gene lookup returns CDR1 MGHRA and CDR2 YSYEKL. V trimming: 1 base; J trimming: 5 bases; junction bases outside the gene matches: 5. There are 15 residues in the CDR3. In DNA, the CDR3 is TGCGCCAGCAGCCAAGTAAGCGGGGCGGACAATGAGCAGTTCTTC. Translated, it gives CASSQVSGADNEQFF.

This chain links TRBV6-1 with TRBJ1-4; D not certain. CDR3 length: 14 amino acids. Germline V gene data show CDR1 as MNHNS and CDR2 as SASEGT. Trimming removed 6 bases at V and 5 bases at J, with 13 bases between. CDR3 region: CASSERGQNEKLFF. The CDR3 DNA follows: TGTGCCAGCAGCGAACGCGGGCAGAATGAAAAACTGTTTTTT.

In this sample, this clonotype turned up a few times. This sequence joins TRBV3-1 and TRBJ2-5; tentatively, D is TRBD1 (6 bases). Near its end, the DNA agrees better with TRBJ2-7, so the J call may be wrong. CDR3 length: 11 residues. Germline V lookup: CDR1 LGHDT, CDR2 YNNKEL (reference sequence). CDR3 nucleotides: TGTGCCAGCACCTCAGGGGTCGAGCAGTACTTC. Amino acids: CASTSGVEQYF.

This clonotype was recorded a few times. The gene calls are TRBV6-1 and TRBJ1-5, with a weak D call TRBD1 (5 bases). The CDR3 totals 15 residues. Trimming cost V 2 bases and J 1 base, with 9 bases left between them. Germline CDR1 MNHNS, CDR2 SASEGT. This chain's CDR3 is CASSELAGSNQPQHF. The DNA for the CDR3 is TGTGCCAGCAGTGAACTTGCAGGGAGCAATCAGCCCCAGCATTTT.

Comments on this clonotype: Sequence at one end of the junction differs from germline and may be a read error. The chain links TRBV27 to TRBJ2-5; 14 nucleotides line up with TRBD2. CDR3 length: 15 residues. Germline CDR1 MNHEY, CDR2 SMNVEV (reference sequence). The CDR3 protein is CASSLGTSGSNERFF. CDR3 in DNA: TGTGCCAGCAGTCTAGGGACTAGCGGGAGCAATGAGCGGTTCTTC.

The genes are TRBV3-1 and TRBJ2-4, with a possible D match to TRBD1 (6 bases). The CDR3 extends over 19 amino acids. V lost 3 bases, J lost 0 bases, and 21 bases lay in between. CDR1 is LGHDT and CDR2 is YNNKEL in the germline V gene (reference sequence). CDR3 protein: CASSQEITGLDLAKNIQYF. For the CDR3, the DNA is TGTGCCAGCAGCCAGGAAATAACAGGGCTGGATCTAGCCAAAAACATTCAGTACTTC.

The V gene is TRBV25-1, the J gene TRBJ1-4; TRBD1 might be the D (5 bases). The CDR3 is made up of 17 amino acids. CDR1 MGHDK and CDR2 SYGVNS come from the germline V gene. Trimming removed 4 bases from V and 0 bases from J, with 15 bases in between. The CDR3, as DNA: TGTGCCAGCAGTGCAATTTCGTCGGGGGCAACTAATGAAAAACTGTTTTTT. Translated, it gives CASSAISSGATNEKLFF. The full variable domain, completed using reference TRBV25-1 and TRBJ1-4, is EADIYQTPRYLVIGTGKKITLECSQTMGHDKMYWYQQDPGMELHLIHYSYGVNSTEKGDLSSESTVSRIRTEHFPLTLESARPSHTSQYLCASSAISSGATNEKLFFGSGTQLSVL.

This clonotype was detected a few times. The chain carries TRBV20-1 and TRBJ2-1; 13 bases fit TRBD2. The CDR3 has 15 residues. Per the germline V gene, CDR1 is DFQATT and CDR2 is SNEGSKA (reference sequence). The V and J ends lost 6 bases and 1 base, in that order; junction bases with no gene match: 3. CDR3 DNA sequence: TGCAGTGCCAGGACTAGCGGGAGATCCTACAATGAGCAGTTCTTC. Translating it yields CSARTSGRSYNEQFF.

The V gene is TRBV21-1, the J gene TRBJ2-5; the table's D call, TRBD1, was not checked against the DNA. The DNA end favors TRBJ2-1, so the J call may be wrong. TRBV21-1 is described as a pseudogene. The CDR3 has 15 residues. In DNA form, the CDR3 reads TGTGCCAGCAGCACGTTCAAGAGCCGGCACAATGAGCAGTTCTTC. It translates to CASSTFKSRHNEQFF.

The chain uses TRBV7-3 and TRBJ2-3; the D gene is possibly TRBD1 (6 bases). Trimming pared 2 bases from V and 5 bases from J, leaving 11 bases between. CDR3 length: 14 residues. The germline V gene has CDR1 SGHTA and CDR2 FQGTGA. CDR3 bases: TGTGCCAGCAGCTTATTGGGGGCGGAAGATACGCAGTATTTT. Encoded protein: CASSLLGAEDTQYF.

This clonotype was seen repeatedly, ten times or more. The chain couples TRBV20-1 to TRBJ2-7; 16 nucleotides line up with TRBD2. This CDR3 has 17 amino acids. The germline gives CDR1 DFQATT, CDR2 SNEGSKA (reference sequence). Trimming took 5 bases from V and 0 from J; bases not matched to a gene: 7. CDR3 region: CSAFPGTSGRASYEQYF. As DNA, the CDR3 is TGCAGTGCTTTCCCTGGGACTAGCGGGAGGGCCTCCTACGAGCAGTACTTC.

A few counts support this clonotype. V usage is TRBV9 and J usage is TRBJ2-7; 9 bases map to TRBD1. The CDR3 has 14 amino acids. Per the germline V gene, CDR1 is SGDLS and CDR2 is YYNGEE. The J segment lost 6 bases and the V segment lost 4 bases, leaving 8 bases of the junction unmatched. CDR3 loop: CASSIRDRVPEQYF. The CDR3 DNA sequence: TGTGCCAGCAGCATCCGGGACAGGGTTCCCGAGCAGTACTTC. Combining the CDR3 with reference TRBV9 and TRBJ2-7 gives the whole variable domain DSGVTQTPKHLITATGQRVTLRCSPRSGDLSVYWYQQSLDQGLQFLIQYYNGEERAKGNILERFSAQQFPDLHSELNLSSLELGDSALYFCASSIRDRVPEQYFGPGTRLTVT.

The table lists this clonotype with a few counts. The chain employs TRBV29-1 and TRBJ2-2, with 13 bases lining up with TRBD2. The CDR3 loop spans 15 amino acids. The germline V gene has CDR1 SQVTM and CDR2 ANQGSEA. The CDR3 protein is CRAGLAGAGLGELFF. The CDR3 DNA reads as TGCCGAGCAGGACTAGCGGGAGCCGGACTCGGGGAGCTGTTTTTT.

This clonotype came up a few times. At one end the junction does not follow the germline gene, possibly because of a read error. This chain joins TRBV2 and TRBJ2-7; D not resolved. Germline loops: CDR1 SNHLY, CDR2 FYNNEI. The CDR3 has 12 amino acids. CDR3 coding DNA: TGTGCCAGCAGTGGAGAATTCTGCGAGCAGTGCTTC. This encodes CASSGEFCEQCF.

A few counts support this clonotype. The V and J genes are TRBV6-5 and TRBJ1-2, with 8 bases matching TRBD1. The CDR3 loop spans 15 amino acids. In germline, CDR1 is MNHEY, CDR2 SVGAGI. The trim removed 0 bases at V and 4 bases at J, leaving 4 bases unmatched. The CDR3 is CASSYSTDRGYGYTF. The CDR3 region has the DNA TGTGCCAGCAGTTACTCGACCGACAGGGGCTATGGCTACACCTTC.

In its sample, this clonotype was seen a few times. The chain joins TRBV7-2 to TRBJ2-5; D remains ambiguous. The CDR3 totals 14 residues. V was shortened by 1 base and J by 2 bases, with 8 bases between the two germline ends. From germline, CDR1 is SGHTA and CDR2 FQGNSA. CDR3 in amino acids: CASSLVGKQETQYF. CDR3 DNA sequence: TGTGCCAGCAGCTTAGTTGGAAAGCAAGAGACCCAGTACTTC.

The V call is TRBV7-2, the J call TRBJ2-5; 10 nucleotides align to TRBD2. Matching the DNA end better, TRBJ2-1 makes the J call doubtful. The germline V gene has CDR1 SGHTA and CDR2 FQGNSA. CDR3 length: 16 residues. The chain's CDR3 is CASSPSLAGEYNEQFF. DNA for the CDR3: TGTGCCAGCAGCCCCTCCCTAGCGGGAGAGTACAATGAGCAGTTCTTC.

The gene calls are TRBV6-5 and TRBJ1-2; 9 nucleotides match TRBD1. V lost 6 bases and J lost 5; bases outside the gene matches: 4. The germline V gene encodes CDR1 MNHEY and CDR2 SVGAGI. The CDR3 loop spans 13 amino acids. This CDR3 is CASRRGQGYGYTF. Written as DNA, the CDR3 is TGTGCCAGCAGGCGTGGACAGGGGTATGGCTACACCTTC.

The genes are TRBV5-1 and TRBJ2-5; D gene uncertain. V shed 2 bases and J shed 2 bases, with 10 bases lying between them. Germline V gene data show CDR1 as SGHRS and CDR2 as YFSETQ. CDR3 length: 14 amino acids. The CDR3 is CASSFNRDQETQYF. CDR3 DNA sequence: TGCGCCAGCAGCTTTAATAGGGATCAAGAGACCCAGTACTTC.

The chain has TRBV5-1 and TRBJ1-4, with 7 positions matching TRBD1. Germline loops: CDR1 SGHRS, CDR2 YFSETQ. The V gene end was trimmed by 3 bases and the J gene end by 7 bases; junction bases not matched to a gene: 9. This CDR3 comprises 15 residues. In DNA form, the CDR3 reads TGCGCCAGCAGCTCTACAGGGGCCTGGGGTGAAAAACTGTTTTTT. This gives the protein CASSSTGAWGEKLFF.

There are a few counts of this clonotype. The V and J genes are TRBV9 and TRBJ2-1; the match to TRBD1 covers 7 bases. Germline-derived CDR1 and CDR2 are SGDLS and YYNGEE. V lost 2 bases, J lost 5 bases, and 4 bases stayed unmatched. The length of the CDR3 is 14 residues. The CDR3: CASSVRDRDNEQFF. The CDR3 DNA is TGTGCCAGCAGCGTTAGGGACAGAGACAATGAGCAGTTCTTC.

V and J are TRBV7-9 and TRBJ2-5; D unclear. V was shortened by 2 bases and J by 2 bases, with 12 bases between the two germline ends. This CDR3 comprises 15 residues. The germline V gene has CDR1 SEHNR and CDR2 FQNEAQ (reference sequence). This CDR3 reads CASSLHLTEQETQYF. Written as DNA, the CDR3 is TGTGCCAGCAGCTTACATCTAACAGAACAAGAGACCCAGTACTTC.

The chain has TRBV6-5 and TRBJ1-1; the D is unclear. This CDR3 has 13 amino acids. Germline V gene data show CDR1 as MNHEY and CDR2 as SVGAGI. V lost 4 bases and J lost 0, with 6 bases in between. CDR3 in DNA: TGTGCCAGCAGTTCCTACATGAACACTGAAGCTTTCTTT. Its translation is CASSSYMNTEAFF.

In its sample, this clonotype was seen many times. This chain uses TRBV3-1 with TRBJ2-5; TRBD2 matches at 9 bases. TRBJ2-1 matches the DNA end more closely, so the J call is doubtful. Germline V CDR1 and CDR2: LGHDT, YNNKEL (reference sequence). This CDR3 is 18 amino acids long. The CDR3 sequence: CAPCWFGLAPPACGEQFF. CDR3 in DNA: TGTGCCCCGTGCTGGTTTGGACTAGCGCCCCCGGCGTGTGGTGAGCAGTTCTTC.

V is TRBV7-2 and J is TRBJ2-1; 10 bases are a match to TRBD2. Germline CDR1 SGHTA, CDR2 FQGNSA. The CDR3 has 16 amino acids. Trimming at V came to 4 bases and at J to 6 bases, leaving 9 bases not matched to a gene. For the CDR3, the DNA is TGTGCCAGCAGCTATCCGGGACTAGCGACAACCAATGAGCAGTTCTTC. It codes for CASSYPGLATTNEQFF.

V is TRBV7-2 and J is TRBJ2-7, with 13 bases aligning to TRBD2. Germline V gives CDR1 SGHTA, CDR2 FQGNSA. The J segment lost 6 bases and the V segment lost 2 bases, leaving 7 bases of the junction unmatched. The CDR3 extends over 16 amino acids. The CDR3 DNA reads as TGTGCCAGCAGCTTAACCGGACTAGCGGGAGAGATCGAGCAGTACTTC. Its protein product is CASSLTGLAGEIEQYF. Full variable domain (rest looked up from reference TRBV7-2 and TRBJ2-7): GAGVSQSPSNKVTEKGKDVELRCDPISGHTALYWYRQSLGQGLEFLIYFQGNSAPDKSGLPSDRFSAERTGGSVSTLTIQRTQQEDSAVYLCASSLTGLAGEIEQYFGPGTRLTVT.

The sample holds a few counts of this clonotype. The rearrangement uses TRBV30 and TRBJ1-4; no clear D gene. CDR1 is GTSNPN and CDR2 is SVGIG in the germline V gene (reference sequence). V shed 0 bases and J shed 8 bases, with 13 bases lying between them. The CDR3 runs 14 residues. The DNA of the CDR3 is TGTGCCTGGAGTGTAAAGTGGGAACGGGAAAAACTGTTTTTT. Its translation is CAWSVKWEREKLFF.

This clonotype was counted a few times. This rearrangement joins TRBV28 to TRBJ2-7; the match to TRBD2 covers 10 bases. The V and J ends lost 4 bases and 0 bases, in that order; junction bases with no gene match: 3. The CDR3 contains 15 residues. Per the germline V gene, CDR1 is MDHEN and CDR2 is SYDVKM. The CDR3 sequence is CASSSTSGPSYEQYF. The CDR3 nucleotides are TGTGCCAGCAGTTCGACTAGCGGGCCCTCCTACGAGCAGTACTTC.

The CDR3 loop is CASSLVGGAGSNEQFF. Written as DNA, the CDR3 is TGTGCCAGCAGCTTAGTGGGGGGCGCCGGGTCGAATGAGCAGTTCTTC. This chain links TRBV7-8 with TRBJ2-5, with D perhaps being TRBD1 or TRBD2 (6 bases each). TRBJ2-1 matches the DNA end more closely, so the J call is doubtful. This CDR3 is built from 16 residues. The germline gives CDR1 SGHVS, CDR2 FQNEAQ.